One T cell receptor (beta chain) is described in this entry. The data originate from a study of blood T cell repertoires in COVID-19. About the study: Specimens from acute and convalescent COVID-19 originated in the United States, Italy and Spain.

CDR3 length: 14 amino acids. In germline, CDR1 is SGHTA, CDR2 FQGTGA. The trim removed 5 bases at V and 3 bases at J, leaving 4 bases unmatched. This table comes from immunoSEQ multiplex PCR, and its TCRdb copy is limited to in-frame clones, with some not included. The sample has roughly 250,000 clones; roughly 88% are singletons. The sample comprised peripheral blood. This TCR came from a human donor with COVID-19, enrolled during active disease. The donor label of this sample is uncertain. The gene calls are TRBV7-3 and TRBJ1-1, with 9 bases fitting TRBD1. CDR3 protein: CASSPQGADTEAFF. The CDR3 DNA follows: TGTGCCAGCAGCCCACAGGGGGCGGACACTGAAGCTTTCTTT.